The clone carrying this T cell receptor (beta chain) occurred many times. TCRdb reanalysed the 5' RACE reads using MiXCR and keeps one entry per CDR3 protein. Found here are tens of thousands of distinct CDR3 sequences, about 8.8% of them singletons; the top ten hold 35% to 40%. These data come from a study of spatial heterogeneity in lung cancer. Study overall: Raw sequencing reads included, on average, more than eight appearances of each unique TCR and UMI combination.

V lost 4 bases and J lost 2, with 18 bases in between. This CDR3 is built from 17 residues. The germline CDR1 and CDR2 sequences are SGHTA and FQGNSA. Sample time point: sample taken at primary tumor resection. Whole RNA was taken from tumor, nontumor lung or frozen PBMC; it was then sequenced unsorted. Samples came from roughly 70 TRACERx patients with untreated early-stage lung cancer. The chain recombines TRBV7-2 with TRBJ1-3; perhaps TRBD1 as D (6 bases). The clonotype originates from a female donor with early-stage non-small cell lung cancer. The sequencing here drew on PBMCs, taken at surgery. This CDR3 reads CASSSQGTGGTGNTIYF. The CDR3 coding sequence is TGTGCCAGCAGCTCGCAAGGGACGGGGGGCACTGGAAACACCATATATTTT. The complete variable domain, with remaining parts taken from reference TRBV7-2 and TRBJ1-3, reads GAGVSQSPSNKVTEKGKDVELRCDPISGHTALYWYRQSLGQGLEFLIYFQGNSAPDKSGLPSDRFSAERTGGSVSTLTIQRTQQEDSAVYLCASSSQGTGGTGNTIYFGEGSWLTVV.